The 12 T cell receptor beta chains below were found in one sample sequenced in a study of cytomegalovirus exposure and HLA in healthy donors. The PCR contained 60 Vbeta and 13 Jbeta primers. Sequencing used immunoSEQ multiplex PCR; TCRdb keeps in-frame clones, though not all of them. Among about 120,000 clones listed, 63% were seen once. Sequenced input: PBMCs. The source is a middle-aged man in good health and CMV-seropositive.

The CDR3 DNA sequence: TGTGCCAGCGGCGCACCCCTTCTAGCGGGGAAGCAGTTCTTC. The encoded protein is CASGAPLLAGKQFF. The rearrangement uses TRBV25-1 and TRBJ2-1; 9 bases map to TRBD2. Germline V CDR1 and CDR2: MGHDK, SYGVNS. With 8 bases clipped from V and 11 bases from J, the junction kept 13 bases outside the gene matches. This CDR3 has 14 residues.

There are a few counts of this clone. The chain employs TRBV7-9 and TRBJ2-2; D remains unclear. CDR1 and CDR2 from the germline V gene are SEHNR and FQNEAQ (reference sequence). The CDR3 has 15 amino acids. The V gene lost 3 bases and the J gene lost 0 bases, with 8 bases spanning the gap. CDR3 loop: CASSLGVSNTGELFF. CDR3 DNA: TGTGCCAGCAGCTTGGGCGTCTCGAACACCGGGGAGCTGTTTTTT.

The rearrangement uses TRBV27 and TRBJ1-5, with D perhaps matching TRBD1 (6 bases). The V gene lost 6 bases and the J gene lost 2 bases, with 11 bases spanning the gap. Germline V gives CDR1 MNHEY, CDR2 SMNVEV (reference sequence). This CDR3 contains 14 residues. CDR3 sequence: CASSESGGNQPQHF. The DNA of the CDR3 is TGTGCCAGCAGCGAGTCAGGGGGCAATCAGCCCCAGCATTTT.

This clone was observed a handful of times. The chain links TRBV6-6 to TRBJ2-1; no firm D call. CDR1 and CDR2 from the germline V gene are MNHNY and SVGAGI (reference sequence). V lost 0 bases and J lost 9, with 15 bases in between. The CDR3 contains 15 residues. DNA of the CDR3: TGTGCCAGCAGTTACTCCCCCGCCCCACCCGGTGAGCAGTTCTTC. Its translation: CASSYSPAPPGEQFF.

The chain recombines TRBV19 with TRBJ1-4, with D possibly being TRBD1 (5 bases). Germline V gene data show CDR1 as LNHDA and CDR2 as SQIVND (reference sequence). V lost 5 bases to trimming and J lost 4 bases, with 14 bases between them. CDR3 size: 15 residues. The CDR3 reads CASSGPGTRNEKLFF. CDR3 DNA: TGTGCCAGTAGTGGACCCGGGACTCGTAATGAAAAACTGTTTTTT.

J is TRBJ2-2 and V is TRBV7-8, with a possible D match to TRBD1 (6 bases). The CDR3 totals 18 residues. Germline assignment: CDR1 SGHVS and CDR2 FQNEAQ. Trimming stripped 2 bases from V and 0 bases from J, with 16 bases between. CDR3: CASSLIPSGAANTGELFF. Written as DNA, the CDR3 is TGTGCCAGCAGCTTAATACCCTCAGGGGCCGCGAACACCGGGGAGCTGTTTTTT.

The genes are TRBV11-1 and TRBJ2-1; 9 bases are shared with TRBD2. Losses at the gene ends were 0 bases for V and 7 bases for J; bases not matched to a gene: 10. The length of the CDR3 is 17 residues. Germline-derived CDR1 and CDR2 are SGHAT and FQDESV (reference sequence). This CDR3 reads CASSLAVSGRTENEQFF. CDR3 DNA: TGTGCCAGCAGCTTAGCGGTTAGCGGGAGAACGGAGAATGAGCAGTTCTTC.

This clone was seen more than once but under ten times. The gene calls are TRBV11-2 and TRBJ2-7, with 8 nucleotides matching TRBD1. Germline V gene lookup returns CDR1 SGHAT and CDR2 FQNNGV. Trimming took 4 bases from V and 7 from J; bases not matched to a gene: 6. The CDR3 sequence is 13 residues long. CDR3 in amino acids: CASSSDRAWEQYF. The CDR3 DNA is TGTGCCAGCAGCTCGGACAGGGCGTGGGAGCAGTACTTC.

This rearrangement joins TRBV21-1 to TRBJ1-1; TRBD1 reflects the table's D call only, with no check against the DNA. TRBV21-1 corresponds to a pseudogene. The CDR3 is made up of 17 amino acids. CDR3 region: CASSKGRQGAPCTEAFF. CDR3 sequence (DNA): TGTGCCAGCAGCAAAGGGAGGCAGGGGGCTCCATGCACTGAAGCTTTCTTT.

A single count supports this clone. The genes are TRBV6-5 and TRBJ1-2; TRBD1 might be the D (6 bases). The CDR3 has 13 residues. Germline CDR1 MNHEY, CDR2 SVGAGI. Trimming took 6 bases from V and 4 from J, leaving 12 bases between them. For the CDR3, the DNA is TGTGCCAGCAGAACACAGGGTAGCTATGGCTACACCTTC. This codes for CASRTQGSYGYTF.

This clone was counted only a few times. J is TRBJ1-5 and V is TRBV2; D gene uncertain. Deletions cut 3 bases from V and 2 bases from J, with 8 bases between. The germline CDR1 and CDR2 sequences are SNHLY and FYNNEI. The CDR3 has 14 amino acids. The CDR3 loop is CASSENTGNQPQHF. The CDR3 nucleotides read TGTGCCAGCAGTGAGAATACAGGCAATCAGCCCCAGCATTTT.

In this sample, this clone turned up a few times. The CDR3 protein is CASSPGTLGGSSNQPQHF. The CDR3 nucleotides are TGCGCCAGCAGCCCCGGGACCCTGGGGGGGAGTAGCAATCAGCCCCAGCATTTT. The chain combines TRBV5-1 with TRBJ1-5, with D tentatively TRBD1 (5 bases). Trimming took 4 bases from V and 0 from J, leaving 20 bases between them. The CDR3 runs 18 residues. Germline CDR1 reads SGHRS; CDR2 reads YFSETQ.